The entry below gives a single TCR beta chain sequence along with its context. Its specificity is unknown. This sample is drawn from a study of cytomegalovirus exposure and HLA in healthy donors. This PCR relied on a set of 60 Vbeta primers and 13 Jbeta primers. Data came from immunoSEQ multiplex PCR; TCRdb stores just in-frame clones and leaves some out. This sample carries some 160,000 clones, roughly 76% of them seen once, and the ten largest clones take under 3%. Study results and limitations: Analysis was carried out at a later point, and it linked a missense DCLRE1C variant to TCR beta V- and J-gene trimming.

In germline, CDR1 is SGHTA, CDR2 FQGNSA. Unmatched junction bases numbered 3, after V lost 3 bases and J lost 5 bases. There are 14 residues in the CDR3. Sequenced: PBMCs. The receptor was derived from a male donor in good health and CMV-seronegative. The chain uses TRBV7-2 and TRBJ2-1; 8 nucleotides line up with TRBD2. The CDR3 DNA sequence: TGTGCCAGCAGCTTGTATAGCGGGGACAATGAGCAGTTCTTC. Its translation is CASSLYSGDNEQFF.